A selection of T cell receptor beta chains follows, all from one sample in a study of T cells in Graves' hyperthyroidism and ophthalmopathy. TCRdb redid the calling of the multiplex PCR reads with MiXCR, one entry per CDR3 protein. The table records 500,000 or so distinct CDR3 sequences, about 15% of them present only once. Sample: blood. The origin of the receptors is a woman aged 18-29 years with Graves' ophthalmopathy. The CDR3 runs from the conserved cysteine through the conserved F or W. D genes are given only for firm matches. Clone size is given for some rows only: seen once, a few or many times, or a class if the clone is expanded.

- | TRBJ2-3 | - | TRBV14 | 17 | CASSQERGGIRTDTQYF | TGTGCCAGCAGCCAAGAAAGGGGTGGTATTCGCACAGATACGCAGTATTTT
TRBD1 | TRBJ1-2 | - | TRBV7-2 | 15 | CASSPRDRVFYGYTF | TGTGCCAGCAGCCCCCGGGACAGGGTTTTCTATGGCTACACCTTC
- | TRBJ1-5 | - | TRBV2 | 16 | CASSEARLGYNQPQHF | TGTGCCAGCAGTGAAGCCCGTTTGGGTTACAATCAGCCCCAGCATTTT
TRBD1 | TRBJ2-1 | few | TRBV30 | 14 | CAWGVGTGDNEQFF | TGTGCCTGGGGTGTAGGGACAGGGGACAATGAGCAGTTCTTC
- | TRBJ1-1 | many | TRBV12-3/TRBV12-4 | 15 | CASSITDRTYTEAFF | TGTGCCAGCAGTATCACCGACAGAACTTACACTGAAGCTTTCTTT
- | TRBJ1-5 | few | TRBV6-1 | 15 | CASLTDPLGNQPQHF | TGTGCCAGCTTGACAGACCCCTTGGGCAATCAGCCCCAGCATTTT
- | TRBJ2-3 | many | TRBV20-1 | 14 | CSAWTPPSTDTQYF | TGCAGTGCTTGGACACCTCCGAGCACAGATACGCAGTATTTT
TRBD1 | TRBJ2-7 | many | TRBV6-1 | 16 | CASSESWGTGVGEQYF | TGTGCCAGCAGCGAAAGCTGGGGGACAGGGGTCGGCGAGCAGTACTTC
- | TRBJ1-4 | many | TRBV6-1 | 14 | CASSDEGFNEKLFF | TGTGCCAGCAGTGATGAAGGTTTTAATGAAAAACTGTTTTTT
- | TRBJ1-1 | many | TRBV30 | 11 | CAWNVNTEAFF | TGTGCCTGGAACGTGAACACTGAAGCTTTCTTT
TRBD1 | TRBJ1-2 | - | TRBV12-3/TRBV12-4 | 17 | CASSFPGTGGGNYGYTF | TGTGCCAGCAGTTTCCCCGGGACAGGGGGCGGTAACTATGGCTACACCTTC